This T cell receptor beta chain derives from a study of T cell responses to AZD1222 COVID-19 vaccine. Overall study findings and caveats: In all cases, repertoires were sampled only after the peak T cell response. Donors were mostly white British, more females; clonal diversity possibly underestimated. Baseline testing showed seropositivity in only 5 or 6 AZD1222 recipients.

This clone was seen once. Its antigen is unknown. Method: immunoSEQ multiplex PCR; TCRdb's copy keeps in-frame clones and lacks some. The profile shows approximately 200,000 clones, around 94% of them singletons. The germline V and J ends were trimmed by 7 bases and 6 bases, with 20 bases remaining between them. This CDR3 has 15 amino acids. The germline V gene has CDR1 MNHEY and CDR2 SVGAGI. This receptor was taken from an adult who received the MenACWY meningococcal vaccine as a control. The chain is built from TRBV6-5 and TRBJ2-3, with D possibly TRBD2 on 6 matching bases. This material consisted of peripheral blood, taken 28 days after the second dose of the MenACWY control vaccine. CDR3 bases: TGTGCCAGCACCGGGGGAGCTAGCGCTCCGGATACGCAGTATTTT. Its translation is CASTGGASAPDTQYF.